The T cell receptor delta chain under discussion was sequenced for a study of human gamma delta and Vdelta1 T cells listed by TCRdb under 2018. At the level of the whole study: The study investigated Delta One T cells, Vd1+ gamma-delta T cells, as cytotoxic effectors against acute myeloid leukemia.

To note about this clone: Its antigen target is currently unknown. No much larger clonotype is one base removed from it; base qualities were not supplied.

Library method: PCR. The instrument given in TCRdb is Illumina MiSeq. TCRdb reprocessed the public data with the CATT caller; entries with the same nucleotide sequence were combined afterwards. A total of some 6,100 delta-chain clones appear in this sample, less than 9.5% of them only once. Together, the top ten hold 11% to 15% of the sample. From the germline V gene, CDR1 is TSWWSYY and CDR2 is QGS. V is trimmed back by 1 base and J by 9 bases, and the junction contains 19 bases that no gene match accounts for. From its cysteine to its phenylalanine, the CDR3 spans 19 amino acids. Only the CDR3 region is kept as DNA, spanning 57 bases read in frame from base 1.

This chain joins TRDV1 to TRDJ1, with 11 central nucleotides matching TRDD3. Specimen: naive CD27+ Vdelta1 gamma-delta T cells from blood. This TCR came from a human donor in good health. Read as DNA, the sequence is TGTGCTCTTGGGGAACCCCGTCCTGGGGGATACCCCATAGTAGTTGAACTCATCTTT. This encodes CALGEPRPGGYPIVVELIF.